The T cell receptor (beta chain) described here comes from a study of T cells in Graves' hyperthyroidism and ophthalmopathy. Findings of the study overall: Among clonotypes expanded in thyroid above 0.001, most were also found in blood. The model predicted ophthalmopathy a median around seven months before onset.

Exclusion followed for patients with uncontrolled infection, other autoimmune disease, pregnancy or lactation. Diagnoses used clinical symptoms, serum thyroxine and TRAb, thyroid ultrasound and orbital computed tomography. This clonotype was observed at least ten times. As yet, its antigen is unknown. Amplified TCR beta CDR3 regions derived from RNA transcripts. First-round RT-PCR with HTBI primers amplified the TCR CDR3 region. TCRdb reprocessed the multiplex PCR reads via MiXCR and lists one record per CDR3 protein. The sample consists of hundreds of thousands of distinct CDR3 sequences, 16% of them appearing once. The V gene's germline CDR1 is DFQATT and CDR2 SNEGSKA (reference sequence). Trimming pared 3 bases from V and 6 bases from J, leaving 11 bases between. This CDR3 region has 12 residues.

Material: blood. The chain couples TRBV20-1 to TRBJ2-5; D possibly matches TRBD1 or TRBD2 (5 bases each). The sequence was obtained from a woman between 18 and 30 years old with Graves' hyperthyroidism. CDR3 sequence (DNA): TGCAGTGCTAGCGGGGACCTACAGACCCAGTACTTC. This gives the protein CSASGDLQTQYF.